The 14 T cell receptor beta chains given below trace back to one sample, sequenced in a study of somatic mutations in cytotoxic T cells in rheumatoid arthritis. The data were produced by immunoSEQ multiplex PCR, yet TCRdb's version contains in-frame clones alone and is incomplete. In the table there are about 20,000 clones, around 84% of which are singletons. The specimen sequenced was CD8+ T cells sorted from blood. All receptors come from a woman in her fifties or sixties in good health.

The V call is TRBV7-9, the J call TRBJ2-2; D unclear. Trimming shortened V by 6 bases and J by 4 bases, and 15 bases separated the two germline ends. The germline gives CDR1 SEHNR, CDR2 FQNEAQ (reference sequence). The CDR3 extends over 15 amino acids. CDR3 amino acids: CASSLGQQTTGELFF. The CDR3 nucleotides are TGTGCCAGCAGTCTAGGTCAGCAAACCACCGGGGAGCTGTTTTTT.

The chain combines TRBV11-3 with TRBJ2-1, with D possibly matching TRBD1 (5 bases). The CDR3 sequence is 12 residues long. Trimming took 3 bases from V and 6 from J, leaving 6 bases between them. Looked up from germline, CDR1 is SGHNT and CDR2 is YENEEA. The CDR3, as DNA: TGTGCCAGCAGCTTCAGGGCCAATGAGCAGTTCTTC. Translation gives CASSFRANEQFF.

V is TRBV28 and J is TRBJ1-6, with TRBD1 matching 8 bases. CDR3 length equals 17 residues. From germline, CDR1 is MDHEN and CDR2 SYDVKM. V gave up 7 bases and J gave up 5 bases; unmatched junction bases: 13. CDR3 sequence: CASTLHPWGQDNSPLHF. Written as DNA, the CDR3 is TGTGCCAGCACCCTTCACCCCTGGGGACAGGATAATTCACCCCTCCACTTT.

This clone was counted between two and nine times. The chain combines TRBV20-1 with TRBJ1-2; D is unresolved. Trimming removed 4 bases from V and 8 bases from J, with 11 bases in between. The CDR3 loop spans 11 amino acids. CDR1 and CDR2 from the germline V gene are DFQATT and SNEGSKA (reference sequence). This CDR3 is CSAIQAGGYTF. CDR3 bases: TGCAGTGCTATCCAGGCTGGGGGCTACACCTTC.

This clone was seen once. The rearrangement uses TRBV19 and TRBJ1-1; D possibly corresponds to TRBD1 (6 bases). The germline gives CDR1 LNHDA, CDR2 SQIVND (reference sequence). This CDR3 region has 15 residues. The V end was cut by 7 bases, the J end by 0 bases, with 15 bases between. The CDR3 DNA sequence: TGTGCCAGTACCAAATACAGGGAATTGAACACTGAAGCTTTCTTT. It yields the protein CASTKYRELNTEAFF.

For the CDR3, the DNA is TGTGCCAGCAGCCAAATGGCAGGGCCGGGGGATGGCTACACCTTC. This translates into CASSQMAGPGDGYTF. The rearrangement joins TRBV4-2 to TRBJ1-2; TRBD1 might be the D (5 bases). The V end lost 2 bases, the J end lost 6 bases, and 16 bases lay between the germline ends. Germline lookup yields CDR1 LGHNA and CDR2 YNFKEQ. CDR3 size: 15 residues.

The chain combines TRBV19 with TRBJ2-7; D might be TRBD2 (5 bases). V lost 5 bases and J lost 4, with 12 bases in between. Germline CDR1 LNHDA, CDR2 SQIVND (reference sequence). The CDR3 is 13 residues long. CDR3 in amino acids: CASSPGLGYEQYV. The CDR3 DNA follows: TGTGCCAGTAGTCCGGGATTGGGGTACGAGCAGTACGTC.

J is TRBJ2-4 and V is TRBV4-3, with D possibly being TRBD1 or TRBD2 (5 bases each). CDR3 length: 13 amino acids. The germline gives CDR1 LGHNA, CDR2 YSLEER. Trimming left V 0 bases short and J 7 bases short, with 7 bases between. CDR3 DNA: TGCGCCAGCAGCCAAGATGAGGGGAACATTCAGTACTTC. Translated: CASSQDEGNIQYF.

The rearrangement uses TRBV7-9 and TRBJ1-4, with D tentatively TRBD1 (6 bases). CDR3 length equals 16 residues. Between the trimmed V and J ends, which lost 1 base and 7 bases, there was a span of 16 bases. In germline, CDR1 is SEHNR, CDR2 FQNEAQ (reference sequence). This chain's CDR3 is CASSLGPGAEGEKLFF. For the CDR3, the DNA is TGTGCCAGCAGCTTAGGCCCAGGGGCGGAGGGTGAAAAACTGTTTTTT.

This clone has just one count. The rearrangement uses TRBV19 and TRBJ2-3, with D perhaps TRBD1 (5 bases). The CDR3 is 16 residues long. Trimming shortened V by 4 bases and J by 3 bases, and 17 bases separated the two germline ends. Germline V gene sequence: CDR1 LNHDA, CDR2 SQIVND (reference sequence). DNA for the CDR3: TGTGCCAGTAGTACCCCGACACCAAAGGGGACAGATACGCAGTATTTT. Protein sequence: CASSTPTPKGTDTQYF.

This chain connects TRBV18 to TRBJ2-7; TRBD2 matches at 10 bases. Germline values: CDR1 KGHSH, CDR2 LQKENI. J gave up 7 bases and V 2 bases, and 8 bases lay outside the gene matches. This CDR3 is 15 amino acids long. CDR3 DNA sequence: TGTGCCAGCTCACCATGGGTAGCGGGGGGACAAGAGCAGTACTTC. This codes for CASSPWVAGGQEQYF.

The CDR3 is CAIGTSGWGEQFF. The CDR3 bases are TGTGCCATCGGGACTAGCGGATGGGGTGAGCAGTTCTTC. The chain joins TRBV27 to TRBJ2-1, with 11 bases matching TRBD2. CDR3 size: 13 residues. Germline values: CDR1 MNHEY, CDR2 SMNVEV (reference sequence). V dropped 10 bases and J dropped 9; count of bases not matched to a gene: 8.

This clone was counted a few times. This rearrangement joins TRBV19 to TRBJ2-7, with D perhaps matching TRBD2 (6 bases). V was cut by 3 bases and J by 4 bases, with 10 bases left in between. CDR3 length: 13 amino acids. The germline CDR1 and CDR2 sequences are LNHDA and SQIVND (reference sequence). As DNA, the CDR3 is TGTGCCAGTAGTATGGAACTAGCTTACGAGCAGTACTTC. Protein product: CASSMELAYEQYF. Looking up the rest from reference TRBV19 and TRBJ2-7 gives the full variable domain: DGGITQSPKYLFRKEGQNVTLSCEQNLNHDAMYWYRQDPGQGLRLIYYSQIVNDFQKGDIAEGYSVSREKKESFPLTVTSAQKNPTAFYLCASSMELAYEQYFGPGTRLTVT.

This clone was counted a single time. V gene TRBV27 combines with J gene TRBJ1-1, with unresolved D. Germline loops: CDR1 MNHEY, CDR2 SMNVEV (reference sequence). The germline V and J ends were trimmed by 3 bases and 1 base, with 9 bases remaining between them. The CDR3 has 14 amino acids. Here the CDR3 reads CASSFSRQNTEAFF. CDR3 coding DNA: TGTGCCAGCAGTTTTAGCCGCCAGAACACTGAAGCTTTCTTT.